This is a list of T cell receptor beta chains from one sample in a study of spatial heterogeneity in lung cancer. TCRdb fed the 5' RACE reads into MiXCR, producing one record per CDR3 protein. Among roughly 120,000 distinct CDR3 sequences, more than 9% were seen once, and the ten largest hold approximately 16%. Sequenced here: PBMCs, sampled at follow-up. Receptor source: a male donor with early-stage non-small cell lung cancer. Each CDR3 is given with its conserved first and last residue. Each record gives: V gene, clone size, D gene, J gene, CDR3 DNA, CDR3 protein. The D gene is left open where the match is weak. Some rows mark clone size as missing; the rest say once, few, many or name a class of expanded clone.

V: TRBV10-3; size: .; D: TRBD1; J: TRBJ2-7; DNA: TGTGCCATCACCCCGGGACAGGGGTCCCACGAGCAGTACTTC; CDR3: CAITPGQGSHEQYF
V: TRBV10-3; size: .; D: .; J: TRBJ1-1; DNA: TGTGCCATCAACCAGGGGCGCAGTGGGATCAGTGAAGCTTTCTTT; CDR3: CAINQGRSGISEAFF
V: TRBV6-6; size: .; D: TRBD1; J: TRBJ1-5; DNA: TGTGCCAGCAGCTTGGGACAGACAAATACCGCCCAGCATTTT; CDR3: CASSLGQTNTAQHF
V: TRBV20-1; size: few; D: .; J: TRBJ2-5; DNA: TGCAGTGCCGACCGTGGGTACCAAGAGACCCAGTACTTC; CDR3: CSADRGYQETQYF
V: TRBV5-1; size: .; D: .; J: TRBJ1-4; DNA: TGCGCCAGCAGCTCTCAGGGGCGAAGGGATGAAAAACTGTTTTTT; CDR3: CASSSQGRRDEKLFF
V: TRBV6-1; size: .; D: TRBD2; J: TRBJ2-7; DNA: TGTGCCAGCAGTGAGGTCGCGGGGGACCTCTCCTACGAGCAGTACTTC; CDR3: CASSEVAGDLSYEQYF
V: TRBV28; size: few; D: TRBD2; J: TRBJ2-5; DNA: TGTGCCAGCAGGGACGAAACTAGCGGGGGGGCCCGAGAGACCCAGTACTTC; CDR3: CASRDETSGGARETQYF
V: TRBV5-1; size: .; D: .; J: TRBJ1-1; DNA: TGCGCCAGCAGCGCGGACCCAGTGAACACTGAAGCTTTCTTT; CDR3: CASSADPVNTEAFF
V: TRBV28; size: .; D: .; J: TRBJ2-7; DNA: TGTGCCAGCAGGGTCAGGGTCGGGGTGCAGTACTTC; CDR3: CASRVRVGVQYF
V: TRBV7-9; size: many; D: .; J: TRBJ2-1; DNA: TGTGCCAGCAGCTTGGGGCAGGGCCCCTACAATGAGCAGTTCTTC; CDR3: CASSLGQGPYNEQFF
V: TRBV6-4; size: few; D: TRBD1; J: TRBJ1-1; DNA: TGTGCCAGCACCAAGGACAGGGCGAGCACTGAAGCTTTCTTT; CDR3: CASTKDRASTEAFF
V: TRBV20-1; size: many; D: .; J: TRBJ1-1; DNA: TGCAGTGCTAGAGATTGGGGGGGTCCTTCGGAAACGGGCACTGAAGCTTTCTTT; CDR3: CSARDWGGPSETGTEAFF
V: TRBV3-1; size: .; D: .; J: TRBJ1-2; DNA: TGTGCCAGCAGCCACCGACAGGTACGCTATGGCTACACCTTC; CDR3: CASSHRQVRYGYTF
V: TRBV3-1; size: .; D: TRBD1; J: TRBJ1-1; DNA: TGTGCCAGCAGCCAAAGACCGACAGGGAGTAGCGCTGAAGCTTTCTTT; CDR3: CASSQRPTGSSAEAFF
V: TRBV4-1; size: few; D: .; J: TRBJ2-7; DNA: TGCGCCAGCAGCCAAGCCCTCACAGTTTACGAGCAGTACTTC; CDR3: CASSQALTVYEQYF
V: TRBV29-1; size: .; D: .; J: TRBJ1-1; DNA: TGCAGCGCTTCCCGGACAGTCGGCACTGAAGCTTTCTTT; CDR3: CSASRTVGTEAFF
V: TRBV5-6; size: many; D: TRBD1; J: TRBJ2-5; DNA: TGTGCCAGCAGCTTGGCCAGGGGGCGAGAGACCCAGTACTTC; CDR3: CASSLARGRETQYF
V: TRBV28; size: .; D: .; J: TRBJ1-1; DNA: TGTGCCAGCACCCCTCCAAGGGATATGAACACTGAAGCTTTCTTT; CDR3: CASTPPRDMNTEAFF